These T cell receptor beta chains were read from a single sample in a study of beta chain features in type 1 diabetes. Using immunoSEQ multiplex PCR, the repertoire was profiled, and TCRdb retains in-frame clones only, with some absent. The sample shows some 660,000 clones, around 15% of them seen only once. Source material: naive CD4+ T cells from blood. The receptor set was obtained from a man aged 18 to 29 with type 1 diabetes. Each CDR3 is given with its conserved first and last residue. A D gene is named only where the DNA matches it firmly. The size entry is marked missing in some rows and otherwise reads once, few, many or a size class.

j_call clone_size v_call d_call cdr3_nt cdr3_aa
TRBJ2-1 - TRBV14 - TGTGCCAGCAGCCAAGTGGGCGGGACGCCGGGCGGTGAGCAGTTCTTC CASSQVGGTPGGEQFF
TRBJ2-6 few TRBV5-4 - TGTGCCAGCAGCCCGCCTACTGGGGCCAACGTCCTGACTTTC CASSPPTGANVLTF
TRBJ2-4 few TRBV7-2 - TGTGCCAGCAGCTTAGCGGTAGCCAAAAACATTCAGTACTTC CASSLAVAKNIQYF
TRBJ1-5 few TRBV28 - TGTGCCAGCACCTCACAGGGAAATCAGCCCCAGCATTTT CASTSQGNQPQHF
TRBJ2-1 - TRBV14 - TGTGCCAGCAGCCCCCTGCAGGGGATCTCCTACAATGAGCAGTTCTTC CASSPLQGISYNEQFF
TRBJ2-1 few TRBV4-2 - TGTGCCAGCAGCCTTTCCGGGACGCGAGAAAATGAGCAGTTCTTC CASSLSGTRENEQFF
TRBJ2-1 few TRBV7-2 - TGTGCCAGCAGCTTAAGGTCGCGGGCGTCCTACAATGAGCAGTTCTTC CASSLRSRASYNEQFF
TRBJ2-1 once TRBV9 - TGTGCCAGCAGCGTAGGTAGTAGGAGCCCCTACAATGAGCAGTTCTTC CASSVGSRSPYNEQFF
TRBJ2-2 few TRBV28 TRBD1 TGTGCCAGCAGTTACCTCCGGGACAGGGGGAACGGGGAGCTGTTTTTT CASSYLRDRGNGELFF
TRBJ1-3 few TRBV7-9 - TGTGCCAGCAGCTTAGCGCCTGTAGGAAACACCATATATTTT CASSLAPVGNTIYF
TRBJ2-1 few TRBV29-1 TRBD2 TGCAGCGTCGGGGGACTAGCGGGAGACCGCGATGAGCAGTTCTTC CSVGGLAGDRDEQFF
TRBJ2-1 few TRBV5-4 TRBD2 TGTGCCAGCAGTACTCGTACTAGCGGAGCCTACAATGAGCAGTTCTTC CASSTRTSGAYNEQFF
TRBJ2-3 - TRBV5-4 TRBD2 TGTGCCAGCAGCCAACGACAATGGAGCGGGGGACGCACAGATACGCAGTATTTT CASSQRQWSGGRTDTQYF
TRBJ1-2 - TRBV5-8 - TGTGCCAGCAGCTCCCCACAGGTCCTCTATGGCTACACCTTC CASSSPQVLYGYTF
TRBJ2-5 - TRBV5-1 - TGCGCCAGCAGCTCGGGCCTACAGGGACAAGAGACCCAGTACTTC CASSSGLQGQETQYF
TRBJ2-3 - TRBV27 - TGTGCCAGCAGTTTATCGGTCAGCACAGATACGCAGTATTTT CASSLSVSTDTQYF
TRBJ1-6 - TRBV28 TRBD1 TGTGCCAGCTGCGACAGGGTACTAAGTGGTTCACCCCTCCACTTT CASCDRVLSGSPLHF
TRBJ1-4 few TRBV27 - TGTGCCAGCAGTTTGATTTGGCTTCGGAATGAAAAACTGTTTTTT CASSLIWLRNEKLFF
TRBJ2-2 - TRBV30 - TGTGCCTGGAGTGCCTCCTTGAGTAGTTCGAACACCGGGGAGCTGTTTTTT CAWSASLSSSNTGELFF
TRBJ1-5 - TRBV6-1 - TGTGCCAGCAGTTCAGGTGGGGGAAGCAATCAGCCCCAGCATTTT CASSSGGGSNQPQHF
TRBJ1-2 few TRBV29-1 TRBD1 TGCAGCGTTGAAGTGCAGGGGGCGAGTGGCTACACCTTC CSVEVQGASGYTF
TRBJ2-1 - TRBV2 TRBD2 TGTGCCAGCTTTAGCGGGGTACACTACAATGAGCAGTTCTTC CASFSGVHYNEQFF
TRBJ2-7 - TRBV5-1 - TGCGCCAGCAGCTTGGCCCAGGAAACCTACGAGCAGTACTTC CASSLAQETYEQYF
TRBJ2-1 - TRBV25-1 TRBD2 TGTGCCAGCAGTGAATCCGGGACTAGCGACAATGAGCAGTTCTTC CASSESGTSDNEQFF
TRBJ1-6 - TRBV9 - TGTGCCAGCAGAGGATCTCCGGATTCACCCCTCCACTTT CASRGSPDSPLHF
TRBJ1-5 few TRBV19 - TGTGCCAGTAGTAGAAGGACAGCCAGCAATCAGCCCCAGCATTTT CASSRRTASNQPQHF
TRBJ2-3 - TRBV29-1 TRBD1 TGCAGCGTTGAGGACAGGGGGAGCACAGATACGCAGTATTTT CSVEDRGSTDTQYF
TRBJ1-2 few TRBV27 - TGTGCCAGCAGCCCCTCGCACTTTTATGGCTACACCTTC CASSPSHFYGYTF
TRBJ2-5 few TRBV10-3 - TGTGCCATTTCAGGGGCATCAGAGACCCAGTACTTC CAISGASETQYF
TRBJ2-6 once TRBV6-5 - TGTGCCAGCCGCAGGGCTGGGGCCAACGTCCTGACTTTC CASRRAGANVLTF
TRBJ2-1 few TRBV6-5 - TGTGCCAGCAGTTACTCGCTCCACAACAATGAGCAGTTCTTC CASSYSLHNNEQFF
TRBJ2-1 few TRBV29-1 - TGCAGCGTTGGGAGAACGGGGGCCTACAATGAGCAGTTCTTC CSVGRTGAYNEQFF
TRBJ2-1 - TRBV6-5 - TGTGCCAGCGTCGGGTCCTACAATGAGCAGTTCTTC CASVGSYNEQFF
TRBJ1-4 few TRBV29-1 - TGCAGCGTAGCCGGGTTTGATGAAAAACTGTTTTTT CSVAGFDEKLFF
TRBJ1-5 - TRBV28 - TGTGCCAGCAGTTTAGGGGGGGCCTATCAGCCCCAGCATTTT CASSLGGAYQPQHF
TRBJ2-7 - TRBV30 TRBD1 TGTGCCTGGACTGGGACAGGCCGCACCTACGAGCAGTACTTC CAWTGTGRTYEQYF
TRBJ2-5 few TRBV25-1 - TGTGCCAGCAGTGAATCAGGGCGGGAGACCCAGTACTTC CASSESGRETQYF
TRBJ1-2 - TRBV27 - TGTGCCAGCACCCCCTCGGCAGGGCCCTATGGCTACACCTTC CASTPSAGPYGYTF
TRBJ2-2 few TRBV19 TRBD2 TGTGCCAGTAGTATACTAGCGGCCACCGGGGAGCTGTTTTTT CASSILAATGELFF
TRBJ1-5 once TRBV10-3 TRBD1 TGTGCCATCAGCGGGACAGGAGGTCGCAATCAGCCCCAGCATTTT CAISGTGGRNQPQHF
TRBJ2-1 once TRBV6-5 - TGTGCCAGCAGTTACGCGGAGGAGGACAATGAGCAGTTCTTC CASSYAEEDNEQFF
TRBJ2-7 - TRBV15 - TGTGCCACCAGCGCCCGGGACAAGTCCTACGAGCAGTACTTC CATSARDKSYEQYF